The 26 T cell receptor beta chains presented below share a single source sample, sequenced in a study of T cell responses to AZD1222 COVID-19 vaccine. Profiled with immunoSEQ multiplex PCR; TCRdb holds only in-frame clones, not every one. The sample contains 150,000 to 200,000 clones, 80% to 95% of which appear only once. Sequencing used peripheral blood, obtained on day 0 of AZD1222 vaccination. The receptors originated from an adult in good health.

The rearrangement uses TRBV27 and TRBJ2-7; D unresolved. Germline loops: CDR1 MNHEY, CDR2 SMNVEV (reference sequence). The CDR3 totals 13 residues. V lost 4 bases to trimming and J lost 0 bases, with 7 bases between them. The CDR3 coding sequence is TGTGCCAGCAGTTATAGGAGCTCCTACGAGCAGTACTTC. It specifies CASSYRSSYEQYF.

The chain has TRBV3-1 (or the pseudogene TRBV3-2) and TRBJ1-1; D is unclear. The length of the CDR3 is 12 residues. CDR1 LGHDT and CDR2 YNNKEL come from the germline V gene (reference sequence). Trimming took off 1 base at V and 8 bases at J, with 8 bases between the two ends. The CDR3 DNA reads as TGTGCCAGCAGCCAAGGATGGAACGAAGCTTTCTTT. This translates into CASSQGWNEAFF.

V and J are TRBV5-6 and TRBJ1-1, with TRBD1 identical over 7 bases. The germline V gene has CDR1 SGHDT and CDR2 YYEEEE. V gave up 4 bases and J gave up 0 bases; unmatched junction bases: 6. The CDR3 length is 15 residues. CDR3 sequence (DNA): TGTGCCAGCAGCCACGCGGGACAGATGAACACTGAAGCTTTCTTT. It specifies CASSHAGQMNTEAFF.

The chain couples TRBV5-6 to TRBJ1-2, with TRBD1 matching 10 bases. Per the germline V gene, CDR1 is SGHDT and CDR2 is YYEEEE. The CDR3 is 15 amino acids. J lost 2 bases, V lost 2 bases, and 3 bases had no gene match. The CDR3 spells CASSFPDRGNYGYTF. DNA for the CDR3: TGTGCCAGCAGCTTCCCGGACAGGGGGAACTATGGCTACACCTTC.

The chain carries TRBV6-5 and TRBJ2-7; the D gene is possibly TRBD1 (5 bases). Trimming left V 6 bases short and J 1 base short, with 16 bases between. Germline CDR1 MNHEY, CDR2 SVGAGI. CDR3 length: 15 residues. CDR3 coding DNA: TGTGCCAGCAGCAACCAGGACACTTTTTCCTACGAGCAGTACTTC. Encoded protein: CASSNQDTFSYEQYF.

The chain couples TRBV7-9 to TRBJ1-1; the D is unclear. The CDR3 has 14 amino acids. Germline CDR1 SEHNR, CDR2 FQNEAQ (reference sequence). Trimming took off 2 bases at V and 1 base at J, with 8 bases between the two ends. The CDR3 loop is CASSLRVTNTEAFF. The CDR3 coding sequence is TGTGCCAGCAGCTTAAGGGTCACGAACACTGAAGCTTTCTTT.

V and J are TRBV29-1 and TRBJ1-2; a possible D gene is TRBD1 (5 bases). CDR3 length: 13 residues. Germline CDR1 is SQVTM and CDR2 is ANQGSEA. Trimming removed 3 bases at V and 5 bases at J, with 13 bases between. In nucleotides, the CDR3 is TGCAGCGTTGAGCGCAGGGACGCGTATGGCTACACCTTC. Translating it yields CSVERRDAYGYTF.

CDR3 sequence reads: CATSFNQGDGYTF. CDR3 sequence (DNA): TGTGCCACCAGTTTTAATCAGGGGGACGGCTACACCTTC. V is TRBV15 and J is TRBJ1-2; 7 nucleotides match TRBD1. The V segment lost 6 bases and the J segment 8 bases; nucleotides outside the gene matches: 9. The CDR3 is 13 amino acids. CDR1 and CDR2 (germline): LNHNV, YYDKDF (reference sequence).

V usage is TRBV3-1 (or the pseudogene TRBV3-2) and J usage is TRBJ1-2; 8 bases match TRBD1. V lost 2 bases and J lost 2; bases outside the gene matches: 4. Germline V lookup: CDR1 LGHDT, CDR2 YNNKEL (reference sequence). The CDR3 spans 15 residues. Here the CDR3 DNA reads TGTGCCAGCAGCCAATCTTACAGGGGGAACTATGGCTACACCTTC. Translation gives CASSQSYRGNYGYTF.

The chain joins TRBV5-1 to TRBJ1-1; unclear D gene. The length of the CDR3 is 14 residues. Trimming took off 0 bases at V and 4 bases at J, with 10 bases between the two ends. Per germline, CDR1 SGHRS and CDR2 YFSETQ. The CDR3 nucleotides read TGCGCCAGCAGCTTGGTAGAACAAACCACTGAAGCTTTCTTT. The encoded protein is CASSLVEQTTEAFF.

The rearrangement links TRBV15 to TRBJ1-1, with D perhaps matching TRBD1 (5 bases). Trimming removed 2 bases at V and 4 bases at J, with 11 bases between. The CDR3 length is 14 residues. Germline assignment: CDR1 LNHNV and CDR2 YYDKDF (reference sequence). CDR3 in amino acids: CATSRKDGGTEAFF. The CDR3 DNA sequence: TGTGCCACCAGCAGAAAGGACGGGGGCACTGAAGCTTTCTTT. The full variable domain, with the rest looked up from reference TRBV15 and TRBJ1-1, is DAMVIQNPRYQVTQFGKPVTLSCSQTLNHNVMYWYQQKSSQAPKLLFHYYDKDFNNEADTPDNFQSRRPNTSFCFLDIRSPGLGDTAMYLCATSRKDGGTEAFFGQGTRLTVV.

The CDR3 is CACTRGSSYEQYF. The DNA for the CDR3 is TGTGCCTGCACGCGGGGTTCCTCCTACGAGCAGTACTTC. The chain is built from TRBV30 and TRBJ2-7; D may be TRBD2 (6 bases). CDR3 size: 13 residues. The germline V gene encodes CDR1 GTSNPN and CDR2 SVGIG (reference sequence). Trimming took 6 bases from V and 0 from J, leaving 12 bases between them.

This chain uses TRBV16 with TRBJ1-1, with D possibly TRBD1 on 5 matching bases. Germline V gene lookup returns CDR1 KGHSY and CDR2 FQNENV. V was pared by 0 bases and J by 5 bases, with 13 bases between. The CDR3 totals 15 residues. CDR3: CASSQSRGKGTEAFF. Here the CDR3 DNA reads TGTGCCAGCAGCCAATCCCGAGGAAAGGGGACTGAAGCTTTCTTT.

This rearrangement joins TRBV6-2 or TRBV6-3 to TRBJ1-5; 10 bases are shared with TRBD1. Germline CDR1 is MNHEY and CDR2 is SVGEGT. J gave up 7 bases and V 6 bases, and 9 bases lay outside the gene matches. This CDR3 is built from 15 residues. Here the CDR3 reads CASSGQGDSGQPQHF. CDR3 nucleotide sequence: TGTGCCAGCAGCGGACAGGGGGATTCAGGGCAGCCCCAGCATTTT.

The genes are TRBV15 and TRBJ1-1, with TRBD1 as a possible D gene (5 bases). This CDR3 spans 16 amino acids. From germline, CDR1 is LNHNV and CDR2 YYDKDF (reference sequence). The V and J ends lost 3 bases and 1 base respectively, with 15 bases between them. The chain's CDR3 is CATSRGRLGGNTEAFF. The CDR3 region has the DNA TGTGCCACCAGCAGGGGGCGTCTCGGGGGGAACACTGAAGCTTTCTTT.

This chain uses TRBV12-3 or TRBV12-4 with TRBJ1-1; TRBD1 agrees at 7 bases. After removal of 3 bases from V and 11 bases from J, the junction contained 6 bases not matched to a gene. This CDR3 has 12 amino acids. The CDR3 region is CASSFSVQGAFF. In DNA form, the CDR3 reads TGTGCCAGCAGTTTTTCCGTACAGGGGGCTTTCTTT.

The chain couples TRBV5-1 to TRBJ2-1; 13 bases are shared with TRBD2. CDR1 is SGHRS and CDR2 is YFSETQ in the germline V gene. The CDR3 runs to 16 residues. Trimming at V came to 4 bases and at J to 6 bases, leaving 7 bases not matched to a gene. The CDR3 bases are TGCGCCAGCAGCCGGGGGACTAGCGGGAAAGTCAATGAGCAGTTCTTC. Encoded protein: CASSRGTSGKVNEQFF.

This chain connects TRBV7-9 to TRBJ2-1; D may match TRBD1 or TRBD2 (5 bases each). CDR3 length: 13 amino acids. The V end was cut by 7 bases, the J end by 4 bases, with 11 bases between. Germline V gene lookup returns CDR1 SEHNR and CDR2 FQNEAQ (reference sequence). CDR3 sequence reads: CASTWDGYNEQFF. DNA for the CDR3: TGTGCCAGCACCTGGGACGGGTACAATGAGCAGTTCTTC.

The CDR3 reads CASSPLTGTEAFF. The CDR3, as DNA: TGTGCCAGCTCACCCCTTACCGGGACTGAAGCTTTCTTT. The chain combines TRBV18 with TRBJ1-1; D gene uncertain. Germline assignment: CDR1 KGHSH and CDR2 LQKENI. The CDR3 covers 13 residues. V lost 3 bases and J 5 bases, leaving 10 bases between the germline ends.

This chain links TRBV5-8 with TRBJ1-1, with TRBD1 as a possible D gene (5 bases). Deletions cut 4 bases from V and 1 base from J, with 14 bases between. CDR3 length equals 15 residues. Germline values: CDR1 SGHTS, CDR2 YDEGEE. The DNA for the CDR3 is TGTGCCAGCAGCGGGGGGTTGAGGGCGAACACTGAAGCTTTCTTT. Its translation: CASSGGLRANTEAFF.

The rearrangement uses TRBV18 and TRBJ1-3; 8 bases agree with TRBD1. The germline gives CDR1 KGHSH, CDR2 LQKENI. The CDR3 extends over 16 amino acids. Losses at the gene ends were 8 bases for V and 0 bases for J; bases not matched to a gene: 9. This CDR3 is CASKGQGSLSGNTIYF. CDR3 nucleotide sequence: TGTGCCAGCAAAGGACAGGGCAGCCTCTCTGGAAACACCATATATTTT.

V is TRBV7-9 and J is TRBJ2-2; D is ambiguous. CDR3 length equals 16 residues. Germline V lookup: CDR1 SEHNR, CDR2 FQNEAQ (reference sequence). Trimming cost V 1 base and J 3 bases, with 12 bases left between them. The chain's CDR3 is CASSLGARLYTGELFF. DNA for the CDR3: TGTGCCAGCAGCTTAGGGGCTAGATTATACACCGGGGAGCTGTTTTTT.

The chain recombines TRBV29-1 with TRBJ1-1; 8 bases match TRBD1. CDR3 length: 14 residues. Germline V lookup: CDR1 SQVTM, CDR2 ANQGSEA. Trimming removed 5 bases from V and 7 bases from J; junction bases left unmatched: 12. CDR3 region: CSVLGLGQAYEAFF. CDR3 DNA: TGCAGCGTTCTTGGTTTGGGACAGGCTTATGAAGCTTTCTTT.

CDR3 protein: CASSPQVPGNTIYF. The CDR3, as DNA: TGTGCCAGCAGCCCACAGGTACCTGGAAACACCATATATTTT. The chain uses TRBV7-2 and TRBJ1-3; a possible D gene is TRBD1 (5 bases). The CDR3 has 14 amino acids. Germline values: CDR1 SGHTA, CDR2 FQGNSA. Trimming took off 5 bases at V and 2 bases at J, with 10 bases between the two ends. The full variable domain, completed using reference TRBV7-2 and TRBJ1-3, is GAGVSQSPSNKVTEKGKDVELRCDPISGHTALYWYRQSLGQGLEFLIYFQGNSAPDKSGLPSDRFSAERTGGSVSTLTIQRTQQEDSAVYLCASSPQVPGNTIYFGEGSWLTVV.

The V and J genes are TRBV19 and TRBJ2-5; TRBD2 agrees at 7 bases. The CDR3 runs 12 residues. The V gene's germline CDR1 is LNHDA and CDR2 SQIVND (reference sequence). The junction had 6 bases not matched to a gene; V was cut back by 5 bases and J by 9 bases. The CDR3 protein is CASSPGRSAQYF. The CDR3 DNA reads TGTGCCAGTAGTCCCGGGAGGTCGGCCCAGTACTTC. Full variable domain (remainder filled in from reference TRBV19 and TRBJ2-5): DGGITQSPKYLFRKEGQNVTLSCEQNLNHDAMYWYRQDPGQGLRLIYYSQIVNDFQKGDIAEGYSVSREKKESFPLTVTSAQKNPTAFYLCASSPGRSAQYFGPGTRLLVL.

V is TRBV24-1 and J is TRBJ2-5; D perhaps matches TRBD1 (6 bases). The V end lost 2 bases, the J end lost 5 bases, and 17 bases lay between the germline ends. CDR3 size: 16 residues. The germline V gene encodes CDR1 KGHDR and CDR2 SFDVKD. The CDR3 DNA reads as TGTGCCACCAGTGATTGGGGAACAGGGTATGGGGAGACCCAGTACTTC. This gives the protein CATSDWGTGYGETQYF.